These T cell receptor beta chains were read from a single sample in a study of spatial heterogeneity in lung cancer. From the 5' RACE reads, TCRdb called clonotypes with MiXCR, one entry per CDR3 protein. The sample yields 75,000 or so distinct CDR3 sequences, 8% seen once. The sample consisted of PBMCs, taken at surgery. The receptors were sampled from a male donor with early-stage non-small cell lung cancer. Each CDR3 is given with its conserved first and last residue. The D gene is left open where the match is weak. Size tells how often a clone was seen (once, few, many) or the class of an expanded clone, and some rows leave it out.

v_call: TRBV4-1
clone_size: many
d_call: .
j_call: TRBJ2-2
cdr3_aa: CASSQDPAGELFF
cdr3_nt: TGCGCCAGCAGCCAAGATCCGGCCGGGGAGCTGTTTTTT

v_call: TRBV6-2/TRBV6-3
clone_size: many
d_call: .
j_call: TRBJ2-7
cdr3_aa: CASSYTTEQYF
cdr3_nt: TGTGCCAGCAGTTACACCACCGAGCAGTACTTC

v_call: TRBV12-3/TRBV12-4
clone_size: .
d_call: .
j_call: TRBJ2-2
cdr3_aa: CASGDRDSFTGELFF
cdr3_nt: TGTGCCAGCGGAGACCGGGACTCCTTCACCGGGGAGCTGTTTTTT

v_call: TRBV20-1
clone_size: many
d_call: TRBD1
j_call: TRBJ2-7
cdr3_aa: CSANRQGLSYEQYF
cdr3_nt: TGCAGTGCTAACAGACAGGGGCTATCCTACGAGCAGTACTTC

v_call: TRBV4-3
clone_size: many
d_call: .
j_call: TRBJ2-3
cdr3_aa: CASSHSLRKGSDTQYF
cdr3_nt: TGCGCCAGCAGCCACTCCCTCCGGAAGGGGTCAGATACGCAGTATTTT

v_call: TRBV4-3
clone_size: few
d_call: TRBD2
j_call: TRBJ2-3
cdr3_aa: CASSLLAGDLDTQYF
cdr3_nt: TGCGCCAGCAGCCTACTAGCGGGAGATTTGGATACGCAGTATTTT

v_call: TRBV20-1
clone_size: .
d_call: .
j_call: TRBJ2-1
cdr3_aa: CSAQGPDALTRAEQFF
cdr3_nt: TGCAGTGCTCAAGGGCCGGACGCACTGACCAGGGCTGAGCAGTTCTTC

v_call: TRBV29-1
clone_size: many
d_call: .
j_call: TRBJ2-1
cdr3_aa: CSVGGRQRTYNEQFF
cdr3_nt: TGCAGCGTTGGAGGCAGGCAAAGGACCTACAATGAGCAGTTCTTC

v_call: TRBV12-3/TRBV12-4
clone_size: few
d_call: .
j_call: TRBJ1-1
cdr3_aa: CASSLTGGVTEAFF
cdr3_nt: TGTGCCAGCAGTTTAACCGGGGGAGTCACTGAAGCTTTCTTT

v_call: TRBV25-1
clone_size: .
d_call: TRBD1
j_call: TRBJ1-6
cdr3_aa: CASNGEGAFSPLHF
cdr3_nt: TGTGCCAGCAATGGGGAGGGGGCTTTTTCACCCCTCCACTTT

v_call: TRBV24-1
clone_size: many
d_call: .
j_call: TRBJ1-1
cdr3_aa: CATSDLGTEAFF
cdr3_nt: TGTGCCACCAGTGATTTGGGGACTGAAGCTTTCTTT

v_call: TRBV5-1
clone_size: .
d_call: .
j_call: TRBJ2-1
cdr3_aa: CASSLAGSASYNEQFF
cdr3_nt: TGCGCCAGCAGCTTGGCCGGCAGTGCCTCCTACAATGAGCAGTTCTTC

v_call: TRBV6-6
clone_size: few
d_call: .
j_call: TRBJ2-3
cdr3_aa: CASSYSRPGVSDTQYF
cdr3_nt: TGTGCCAGCAGTTACTCGAGGCCAGGGGTCTCAGATACGCAGTATTTT

v_call: TRBV30
clone_size: .
d_call: .
j_call: TRBJ1-1
cdr3_aa: CAWSVLPRMNTEAFF
cdr3_nt: TGTGCCTGGAGTGTACTCCCGCGAATGAACACTGAAGCTTTCTTT

v_call: TRBV5-1
clone_size: many
d_call: TRBD2
j_call: TRBJ2-2
cdr3_aa: CASSLEAGAYTGELFF
cdr3_nt: TGCGCCAGCAGCTTGGAAGCGGGAGCGTACACCGGGGAGCTGTTTTTT

v_call: TRBV18
clone_size: many
d_call: .
j_call: TRBJ1-1
cdr3_aa: CASSPSGDDTEAFF
cdr3_nt: TGTGCCAGCTCACCCAGCGGAGATGACACTGAAGCTTTCTTT

v_call: TRBV20-1
clone_size: many
d_call: .
j_call: TRBJ2-1
cdr3_aa: CSARLRTEQFF
cdr3_nt: TGCAGTGCTAGACTACGCACTGAGCAGTTCTTC

v_call: TRBV5-1
clone_size: many
d_call: .
j_call: TRBJ2-2
cdr3_aa: CASSLNPPGELFF
cdr3_nt: TGCGCCAGCAGCTTGAACCCGCCCGGGGAGCTGTTTTTT

v_call: TRBV5-1
clone_size: .
d_call: .
j_call: TRBJ1-1
cdr3_aa: CASSPYRVEGTEAFF
cdr3_nt: TGCGCCAGCAGCCCCTACAGGGTTGAAGGCACTGAAGCTTTCTTT

v_call: TRBV5-6
clone_size: many
d_call: .
j_call: TRBJ2-7
cdr3_aa: CASSIGTGHYEQYF
cdr3_nt: TGTGCCAGCAGCATCGGGACGGGCCACTACGAGCAGTACTTC

v_call: TRBV20-1
clone_size: many
d_call: .
j_call: TRBJ2-3
cdr3_aa: CSASGRTITDTQYF
cdr3_nt: TGCAGTGCTTCCGGACGAACCATCACAGATACGCAGTATTTT